These 12 T cell receptor beta chains originate from one sample sequenced in a study of cytomegalovirus exposure and HLA in healthy donors (dated by TCRdb to about 2017). Library creation used the immunoSEQ multiplex PCR assay. TCRdb carries this immuneACCESS record with in-frame sequences only. Its versions omit some clonotypes, under half of them owing to an unresolved V gene in the studies checked, with the rest unexplained. The sample includes 200,000 to 250,000 clones, with around nine tenths observed a single time. Around 2.6% of the sample goes to the ten largest clones. The specimen was PBMCs. The receptor set was obtained from a man between 18 and 29 years old in good health and CMV-seronegative.

This clone was seen more than once but under ten times. The chain employs TRBV4-3 and TRBJ2-2; maybe TRBD2 (5 bases). This CDR3 contains 15 residues. The germline gives CDR1 LGHNA, CDR2 YSLEER. The V and J ends lost 4 bases and 4 bases respectively, with 13 bases between them. The CDR3 protein is CASSPSQAGTGELFF. For the CDR3, the DNA is TGCGCCAGCAGCCCGAGTCAGGCGGGCACCGGGGAGCTGTTTTTT.

The chain has TRBV4-2 and TRBJ2-2; TRBD2 matches 13 bases. The V gene end was trimmed by 2 bases and the J gene end by 5 bases; junction bases not matched to a gene: 2. Per germline, CDR1 LGHNA and CDR2 YNFKEQ. The CDR3 has 16 residues. The CDR3 sequence: CASSQKLAGGTGELFF. The CDR3 nucleotides read TGTGCCAGCAGCCAAAAACTAGCGGGAGGGACCGGGGAGCTGTTTTTT.

The genes are TRBV4-1 and TRBJ2-7, with no clear D. The CDR3 runs to 15 residues. Trimming cost V 0 bases and J 3 bases, with 12 bases left between them. CDR1 MGHRA and CDR2 YSYEKL come from the germline V gene. The CDR3 reads CASSQEWSSLYEQYF. In DNA, the CDR3 is TGCGCCAGCAGCCAAGAGTGGAGTTCCCTCTACGAGCAGTACTTC.

In its sample, this clone was seen once. V is TRBV12-1 and J is TRBJ2-1; the listed D gene, TRBD2, was not tested against the DNA. TRBV12-1 constitutes a pseudogene. The CDR3 length is 15 residues. Here the CDR3 DNA reads TGTGCCACCCGGAGGGCTTGGCCCCCCGGGGATGAGCAGTTCTTC. Encoded protein: CATRRAWPPGDEQFF.

The chain has TRBV2 and TRBJ1-4; TRBD1 might be the D (6 bases). Trimming pared 6 bases from V and 0 bases from J, leaving 14 bases between. This CDR3 has 16 amino acids. Germline-derived CDR1 and CDR2 are SNHLY and FYNNEI. The CDR3 nucleotides read TGTGCCAGCAGGGTACGGGACACCTCAACTAATGAAAAACTGTTTTTT. Amino acid sequence: CASRVRDTSTNEKLFF.

The CDR3 loop reads CSSGSLHIQYF. The CDR3 nucleotides read TGCAGTAGCGGGAGTTTACACATTCAGTACTTC. The V and J genes are TRBV20-1 and TRBJ2-4; 8 nucleotides line up with TRBD2. This CDR3 is 11 amino acids long. Germline trimming cut 8 bases from V and 8 bases from J; bases unmatched to any gene: 5. Germline values: CDR1 DFQATT, CDR2 SNEGSKA (reference sequence).

The V gene is TRBV7-2, the J gene TRBJ1-3; D is ambiguous. The germline V gene encodes CDR1 SGHTA and CDR2 FQGNSA. The CDR3 spans 12 residues. With 5 bases removed from V and 7 bases from J, the gap between germline ends came to 9 bases. The CDR3 is CASSLLGNTIYF. Written as DNA, the CDR3 is TGTGCCAGCAGCCTGCTCGGGAACACCATATATTTT.

In its sample, this clone was seen a few times. J is TRBJ1-5 and V is TRBV4-3, with D possibly being TRBD1 (5 bases). Germline loops: CDR1 LGHNA, CDR2 YSLEER. The CDR3 loop spans 14 amino acids. V lost 0 bases and J lost 6, with 9 bases in between. The CDR3 loop reads CASSQDRVGQPQHF. CDR3 bases: TGCGCCAGCAGCCAAGACAGGGTGGGTCAGCCCCAGCATTTT.

This clone appeared once. V is TRBV19 and J is TRBJ1-2; tentative D call: TRBD1 (5 bases). Trimming took 3 bases from V and 4 from J, leaving 9 bases between them. The germline CDR1 and CDR2 sequences are LNHDA and SQIVND (reference sequence). The length of the CDR3 is 13 residues. The CDR3 spells CASSIGQPYGYTF. The DNA of the CDR3 is TGTGCCAGTAGTATCGGACAACCCTATGGCTACACCTTC.

As for this clone: Other DNA sequences in the same sample also yield this CDR3. CDR3 residues: CASSSGGSGANVLTF. The CDR3 DNA follows: TGTGCCAGCAGCTCGGGAGGCTCTGGGGCCAACGTCCTGACTTTC. This chain uses TRBV5-4 with TRBJ2-6; 7 positions agree with TRBD2. V lost 3 bases, J lost 0 bases, and 0 bases stayed unmatched. This CDR3 has 15 residues. CDR1 is SGHNT, CDR2 YYREEE, per germline (reference sequence).

The chain employs TRBV19 and TRBJ1-2; D perhaps matches TRBD1 (6 bases). Per the germline V gene, CDR1 is LNHDA and CDR2 is SQIVND (reference sequence). Trimming pared 5 bases from V and 8 bases from J, leaving 21 bases between. The CDR3 has 15 residues. In DNA, the CDR3 is TGTGCCAGTAGTCCTACTGGGGGCGGCTTTATCGGCTACACCTTC. It yields the protein CASSPTGGGFIGYTF.

This chain joins TRBV4-3 and TRBJ2-7; perhaps TRBD2 as D (5 bases). CDR1 LGHNA and CDR2 YSLEER come from the germline V gene. Trimming left V 0 bases short and J 2 bases short, with 11 bases between. CDR3 length equals 15 residues. CDR3 in DNA: TGCGCCAGCAGCCAAGAAAGGGCGGGCCCCTACGAGCAGTACTTC. Its protein product is CASSQERAGPYEQYF.